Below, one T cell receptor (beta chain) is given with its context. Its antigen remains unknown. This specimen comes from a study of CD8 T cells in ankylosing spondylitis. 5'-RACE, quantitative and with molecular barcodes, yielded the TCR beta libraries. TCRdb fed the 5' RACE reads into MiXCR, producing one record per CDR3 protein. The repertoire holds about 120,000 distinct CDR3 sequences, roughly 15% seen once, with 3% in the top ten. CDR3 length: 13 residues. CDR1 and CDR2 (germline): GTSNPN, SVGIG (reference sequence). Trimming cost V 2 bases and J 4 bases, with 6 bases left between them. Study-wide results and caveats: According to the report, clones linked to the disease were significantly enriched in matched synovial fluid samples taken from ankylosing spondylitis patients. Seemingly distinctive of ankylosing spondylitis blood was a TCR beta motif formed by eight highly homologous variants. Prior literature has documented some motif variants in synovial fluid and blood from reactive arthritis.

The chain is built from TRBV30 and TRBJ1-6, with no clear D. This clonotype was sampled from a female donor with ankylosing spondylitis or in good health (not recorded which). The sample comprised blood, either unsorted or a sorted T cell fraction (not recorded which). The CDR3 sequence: CAWSNQYNSPLHF. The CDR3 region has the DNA TGTGCCTGGAGTAACCAATATAATTCACCCCTCCACTTT. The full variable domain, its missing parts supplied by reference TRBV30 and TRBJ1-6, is SQTIHQWPATLVQPVGSPLSLECTVEGTSNPNLYWYRQAAGRGLQLLFYSVGIGQISSEVPQNLSASRPQDRQFILSSKKLLLSDSGFYLCAWSNQYNSPLHFGNGTRLTVT.